A single sample gave rise to the 8 T cell receptor beta chains below, sequenced in a study of blood T cell repertoires in COVID-19. TCRdb's copy holds only in-frame clones and misses some; the assay was immunoSEQ multiplex PCR. The sample lists 250,000 or so clones, about 85% occurring once. Sequencing used peripheral blood. Every receptor here comes from a man between 18 and 35 years old with active or convalescent COVID-19.

The chain joins TRBV7-2 to TRBJ2-7, with 8 bases matching TRBD2. The CDR3 covers 14 residues. V shed 4 bases and J 3 bases; nucleotides not matched to a gene: 5. Germline V lookup: CDR1 SGHTA, CDR2 FQGNSA. The CDR3 DNA is TGTGCCAGCAGCTCTATAAGCGGGAGCTACGAGCAGTACTTC. It codes for CASSSISGSYEQYF.

V is TRBV5-4 and J is TRBJ1-2; no clear D gene. Per the germline V gene, CDR1 is SGHNT and CDR2 is YYREEE (reference sequence). CDR3 length: 12 residues. With 1 base removed from V and 6 bases from J, the gap between germline ends came to 7 bases. The CDR3 spells CASSLKRHGYTF. The CDR3 DNA follows: TGTGCCAGCAGCTTGAAGCGCCATGGCTACACCTTC.

The chain employs TRBV4-1 and TRBJ2-2, with 7 bases that match TRBD2. The CDR3 covers 17 residues. Per the germline V gene, CDR1 is MGHRA and CDR2 is YSYEKL. Trimming removed 4 bases from V and 0 bases from J; junction bases left unmatched: 8. The CDR3 loop is CASSPFRGDTNTGELFF. The CDR3 region has the DNA TGCGCCAGCAGCCCATTTCGGGGGGATACGAACACCGGGGAGCTGTTTTTT.

This clone was recorded once. This chain joins TRBV5-1 and TRBJ2-7; TRBD2 agrees at 11 bases. Trimming cost V 2 bases and J 5 bases; bases outside gene matches: 6. Germline CDR1 SGHRS, CDR2 YFSETQ. This CDR3 region has 15 residues. In nucleotides, the CDR3 is TGCGCCAGCAGCTTTACGGGACTAGCGGTCAACGAGCAGTACTTC. Protein product: CASSFTGLAVNEQYF.

The chain is built from TRBV19 and TRBJ2-5, with TRBD1 as a possible D gene (6 bases). V dropped 4 bases and J dropped 5 bases, with 17 bases sitting between them. The CDR3 is made up of 15 amino acids. From germline, CDR1 is LNHDA and CDR2 SQIVND (reference sequence). This chain's CDR3 is CASSTYRDKAETQYF. CDR3 in DNA: TGTGCCAGTAGTACCTACAGGGATAAGGCGGAGACCCAGTACTTC.

CDR3 DNA sequence: TGCAGCGCCGGGACAGACTATGGCTACACCTTC. The encoded protein is CSAGTDYGYTF. The V call is TRBV29-1, the J call TRBJ1-2; 7 positions match TRBD1. J lost 3 bases, V lost 7 bases, and 2 bases had no gene match. The length of the CDR3 is 11 residues. Per germline, CDR1 SQVTM and CDR2 ANQGSEA.

The chain combines TRBV7-2 with TRBJ2-5; TRBD2 aligns across 8 bases. With V trimmed by 5 bases and J by 9 bases, 8 bases remained unmatched. Germline V gene sequence: CDR1 SGHTA, CDR2 FQGNSA. The CDR3 is 13 amino acids. CDR3 residues: CASSLSGDQAQYF. The CDR3 region has the DNA TGTGCCAGCAGCCTTAGCGGGGACCAGGCCCAGTACTTC.

V gene TRBV3-1 (or the pseudogene TRBV3-2) combines with J gene TRBJ2-7; TRBD2 might be the D (6 bases). CDR1 is LGHDT, CDR2 YNNKEL, per germline (reference sequence). Trimming left V 4 bases short and J 1 base short, with 14 bases between. This CDR3 has 15 amino acids. This CDR3 reads CASSRQGGRSYEQYF. The CDR3 DNA sequence: TGTGCCAGCAGCCGTCAGGGAGGTAGGTCCTACGAGCAGTACTTC.